This T cell receptor (beta chain) was captured in a study of blood T cell repertoires in COVID-19. In the original processing: Estimation of nucleated cell counts relied on the amplification of reference gene primers. This table comes from immunoSEQ multiplex PCR, and its TCRdb copy is limited to in-frame clones, with some not included. The V and J calls and clone size come from that table; D and trimming were worked out from the DNA. The table shows about 340,000 clones, with 88% occurring only once. V trimming: 5 bases; J trimming: 5 bases; junction bases outside the gene matches: 8. The CDR3 runs 15 residues. Germline V CDR1 and CDR2: SEHNR, FQNEAQ (reference sequence). Seattle's enrolled individuals joined amid active infection and were then monitored longitudinally.

The J gene is TRBJ2-5, the V gene TRBV7-9; 10 bases align to TRBD2. The sequence derives from a woman in her seventies with COVID-19, enrolled during active disease. Sequencing input: peripheral blood. CDR3 protein: CASSPAGGDGETQYF. CDR3 in DNA: TGTGCCAGCAGCCCAGCGGGAGGGGACGGGGAGACCCAGTACTTC.